The present T cell receptor beta chain was sequenced within a study of cytomegalovirus exposure and HLA in healthy donors. As regards this clone: What it recognizes is unknown.

Study findings and constraints: The study put some 160 TCR beta chains on its list as cytomegalovirus-associated. Upon later analysis, TCR association rates were observed to vary by HLA locus, being highest for DRB1 and lowest for HLA-C.

This CDR3 region has 10 residues. In germline, CDR1 is MDHEN, CDR2 SYDVKM. PCR was performed using 60 Vbeta and 13 Jbeta primers. TCRdb keeps only in-frame clones here, not all; method: immunoSEQ multiplex PCR. The sample yields about 160,000 clones, around 76% seen once. The sequenced sample was PBMCs. The sequence was obtained from a woman between 35 and 50 years old in good health and CMV-seronegative. The chain links TRBV28 to TRBJ2-7, with D tentatively TRBD2 (6 bases). The CDR3 sequence: CSGDSYEQYF. The CDR3 DNA sequence: TGTTCGGGGGACTCCTACGAGCAGTACTTC.